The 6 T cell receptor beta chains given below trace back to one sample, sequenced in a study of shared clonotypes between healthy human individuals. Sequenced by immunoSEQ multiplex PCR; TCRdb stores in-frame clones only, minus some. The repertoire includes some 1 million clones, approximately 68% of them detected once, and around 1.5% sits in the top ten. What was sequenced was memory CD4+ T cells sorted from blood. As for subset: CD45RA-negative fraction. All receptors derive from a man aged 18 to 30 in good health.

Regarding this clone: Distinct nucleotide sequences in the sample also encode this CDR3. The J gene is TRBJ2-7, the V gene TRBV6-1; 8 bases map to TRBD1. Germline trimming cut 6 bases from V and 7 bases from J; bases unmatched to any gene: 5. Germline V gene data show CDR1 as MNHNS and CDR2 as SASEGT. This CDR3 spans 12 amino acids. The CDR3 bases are TGTGCCAGCAGCAGGGGGCTCGGGGAGCAGTACTTC. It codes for CASSRGLGEQYF.

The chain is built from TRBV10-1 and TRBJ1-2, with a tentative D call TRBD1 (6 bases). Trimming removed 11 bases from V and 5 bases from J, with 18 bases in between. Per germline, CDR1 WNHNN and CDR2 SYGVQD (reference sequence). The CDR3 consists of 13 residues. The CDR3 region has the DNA TGCGCCCGCTGGGGGGCAAACCTTTATGGCTACACCTTC. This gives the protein CARWGANLYGYTF.

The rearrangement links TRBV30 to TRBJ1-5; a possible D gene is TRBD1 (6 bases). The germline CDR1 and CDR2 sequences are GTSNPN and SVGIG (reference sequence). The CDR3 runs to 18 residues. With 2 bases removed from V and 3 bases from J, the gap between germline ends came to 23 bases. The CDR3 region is CAWSRMGTGTGFNQPQHF. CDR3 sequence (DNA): TGTGCCTGGAGTCGAATGGGGACGGGCACAGGGTTCAATCAGCCCCAGCATTTT. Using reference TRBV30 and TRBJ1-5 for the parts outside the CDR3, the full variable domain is SQTIHQWPATLVQPVGSPLSLECTVEGTSNPNLYWYRQAAGRGLQLLFYSVGIGQISSEVPQNLSASRPQDRQFILSSKKLLLSDSGFYLCAWSRMGTGTGFNQPQHFGDGTRLSIL.

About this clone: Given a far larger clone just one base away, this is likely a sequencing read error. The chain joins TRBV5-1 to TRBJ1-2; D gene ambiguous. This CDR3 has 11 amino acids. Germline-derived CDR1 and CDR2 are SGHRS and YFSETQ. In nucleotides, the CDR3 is TGCGCCAGCAGATTGGAAGGGAGCTACACCTTC. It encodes CASRLEGSYTF.

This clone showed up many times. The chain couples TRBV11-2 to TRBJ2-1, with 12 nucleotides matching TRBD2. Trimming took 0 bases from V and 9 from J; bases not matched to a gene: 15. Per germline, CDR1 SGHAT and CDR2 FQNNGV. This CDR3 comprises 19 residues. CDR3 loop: CASSLDPPILAGGTSEQFF. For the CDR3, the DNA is TGTGCCAGCAGCTTAGATCCCCCGATTCTAGCGGGGGGGACGAGTGAGCAGTTCTTC.

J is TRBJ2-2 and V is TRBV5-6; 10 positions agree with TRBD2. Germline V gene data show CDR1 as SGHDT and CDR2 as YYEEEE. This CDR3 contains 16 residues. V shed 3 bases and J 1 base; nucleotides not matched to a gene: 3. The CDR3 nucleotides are TGTGCCAGCAGCTGGGGACTAGCGATGAACACCGGGGAGCTGTTTTTT. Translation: CASSWGLAMNTGELFF.